This TCR beta chain was captured by sequencing in a study of blood T cells in healthy people across ages. On the study more broadly: There was about one barcoded beta molecule captured by template switching per two T cells. Notes on the study in general: TCR beta diversity was tightly associated with the proportion of naive T cells.

Peripheral blood, about 10 milliliters per donor, was collected. PBMCs numbering at least 7 million were isolated per sample. In this sample, this clonotype turned up a few times. Its antigen is not identified. The V gene's germline CDR1 is MGHRA and CDR2 YSYEKL. Trimming removed 1 base from V and 7 bases from J; junction bases left unmatched: 5. This CDR3 comprises 15 residues. Using a J-beta primer mix together with a sample-barcoded 5' primer, a second PCR was run for roughly 6 to 12 cycles. Via MiXCR, TCRdb re-called the 5' RACE reads, giving one row per CDR3 protein. The data hold around 870,000 distinct CDR3 sequences, with under 30% observed a single time.

Sequenced: blood. The chain has TRBV4-1 and TRBJ2-2, with 8 bases that match TRBD2. This receptor was identified in a woman aged 80 or over in good health. The CDR3 nucleotides are TGCGCCAGCAGCCAAGTGCGGGGGGCCTACGGGGAGCTGTTTTTT. This sequence encodes CASSQVRGAYGELFF.